Listed here are 20 T cell receptor beta chains from one sample, sequenced in a study of blood T cell repertoires in COVID-19. TCRdb keeps only in-frame clones here, not all; method: immunoSEQ multiplex PCR. The sample contains 70,000 to 90,000 clones, roughly 80% of which appear only once. The sequenced sample consisted of peripheral blood. Source of these receptors: a woman in her fifties or sixties with acute or convalescent COVID-19.

The chain is built from TRBV12-5 and TRBJ1-3; perhaps TRBD1 as D (5 bases). The CDR3 spans 16 residues. V was trimmed by 0 bases and J by 0 bases, leaving 9 bases between them. Germline-derived CDR1 and CDR2 are LGHNT and FRNRAP. The CDR3 DNA sequence: TGTGCTAGTGGTTTGGTACGGGGGTACTCTGGAAACACCATATATTTT. It translates to CASGLVRGYSGNTIYF.

The table lists this clone with a few counts. This chain uses TRBV29-1 with TRBJ2-1; a weak D match, TRBD2 (6 bases). This CDR3 is 14 amino acids long. Germline V gene data show CDR1 as SQVTM and CDR2 as ANQGSEA. The ends were cut back, 5 bases at V and 4 bases at J, with 15 bases in the middle. The CDR3 here is CSVLRGTGYNEQFF. The DNA of the CDR3 is TGCAGCGTTCTACGGGGGACGGGGTACAATGAGCAGTTCTTC.

This clone was observed at least ten times. The gene calls are TRBV4-3 and TRBJ1-4; 7 nucleotides match TRBD1. V shed 1 base and J 7 bases; nucleotides not matched to a gene: 9. Looked up from germline, CDR1 is LGHNA and CDR2 is YSLEER. The CDR3 has 16 residues. This CDR3 reads CASSQAPTGRSEKLFF. CDR3 DNA: TGCGCCAGCAGCCAAGCCCCGACAGGGAGAAGTGAAAAACTGTTTTTT.

This clone came up once. The rearrangement links TRBV7-3 to TRBJ1-1, with 9 bases aligning to TRBD1. The CDR3 has 14 residues. J lost 4 bases, V lost 3 bases, and 3 bases had no gene match. CDR1 is SGHTA, CDR2 FQGTGA, per germline. CDR3 DNA sequence: TGTGCCAGCAGCTTGACAGGGGGTCTCACTGAAGCTTTCTTT. Translated: CASSLTGGLTEAFF.

The sample holds a few counts of this clone. This rearrangement joins TRBV5-6 to TRBJ1-5; TRBD1 agrees at 8 bases. J gave up 7 bases and V 4 bases, and 13 bases lay outside the gene matches. Looked up from germline, CDR1 is SGHDT and CDR2 is YYEEEE. This CDR3 is built from 16 residues. The CDR3 bases are TGTGCCAGCAGCCCGTGGACAGGGCCCTCCTACCAGCCCCAGCATTTT. Translation: CASSPWTGPSYQPQHF.

The genes are TRBV7-3 and TRBJ2-3; 7 nucleotides line up with TRBD2. The CDR3 is 12 residues long. After removal of 5 bases from V and 5 bases from J, the junction contained 1 base not matched to a gene. Germline V gene lookup returns CDR1 SGHTA and CDR2 FQGTGA. The CDR3 nucleotides read TGTGCCAGCAGCCCGGGGGGAGATACGCAGTATTTT. It codes for CASSPGGDTQYF.

The V gene is TRBV7-2, the J gene TRBJ1-6; perhaps TRBD1 as D (5 bases). Germline CDR1 is SGHTA and CDR2 is FQGNSA. CDR3 length: 17 amino acids. Trimming pared 5 bases from V and 7 bases from J, leaving 21 bases between. The CDR3 coding sequence is TGTGCCAGCAGCCCCCAGAGCGGGGGGAGGGAAAATTCACCCCTCCACTTT. This gives the protein CASSPQSGGRENSPLHF.

The CDR3 loop reads CASSFDRGLDNEQFF. The CDR3 nucleotides are TGCGCCAGCAGCTTTGACAGGGGGTTGGACAATGAGCAGTTCTTC. This chain uses TRBV5-1 with TRBJ2-1, with 9 bases aligning to TRBD1. The CDR3 has 15 amino acids. The J segment lost 5 bases and the V segment lost 2 bases, leaving 5 bases of the junction unmatched. From germline, CDR1 is SGHRS and CDR2 YFSETQ.

The chain has TRBV5-1 and TRBJ2-3; possible D gene TRBD1, 7 bases. The CDR3 contains 17 residues. The germline V gene encodes CDR1 SGHRS and CDR2 YFSETQ. The V gene lost 0 bases and the J gene lost 1 base, with 15 bases spanning the gap. The CDR3 DNA reads TGCGCCAGCAGCTTGGCCCGGGGAGGACAGGGCACAGATACGCAGTATTTT. Translation gives CASSLARGGQGTDTQYF. The entire variable domain, with the rest obtained from reference TRBV5-1 and TRBJ2-3, is as follows: KAGVTQTPRYLIKTRGQQVTLSCSPISGHRSVSWYQQTPGQGLQFLFEYFSETQRNKGNFPGRFSGRQFSNSRSEMNVSTLELGDSALYLCASSLARGGQGTDTQYFGPGTRLTVL.

In its sample, this clone was seen many times. Additional DNA sequences in this sample encode the identical CDR3. V gene TRBV2 combines with J gene TRBJ1-6; no clear D gene. Trimming stripped 3 bases from V and 4 bases from J, with 10 bases between. This CDR3 spans 15 amino acids. Looked up from germline, CDR1 is SNHLY and CDR2 is FYNNEI. The CDR3 DNA reads TGTGCCAGCAGTGAGGGCCCTGGGTATAATTCACCCCTCCACTTT. It specifies CASSEGPGYNSPLHF.

The rearrangement uses TRBV7-9 and TRBJ1-4, with a tentative D call TRBD1 (6 bases). This CDR3 is built from 15 residues. Trimming cost V 3 bases and J 7 bases, with 15 bases left between them. Germline CDR1 is SEHNR and CDR2 is FQNEAQ (reference sequence). The CDR3 DNA is TGTGCCAGCAGCTTGGCGGGGGCTCGGATTGAAAAACTGTTTTTT. Translating it yields CASSLAGARIEKLFF.

This chain links TRBV7-2 with TRBJ2-2; 9 bases are a match to TRBD1. The CDR3 runs 14 residues. CDR1 is SGHTA, CDR2 FQGNSA, per germline. The J segment lost 3 bases and the V segment lost 5 bases, leaving 1 base of the junction unmatched. CDR3 nucleotide sequence: TGTGCCAGCAGCGACAGGGGGGACACCGGGGAGCTGTTTTTT. It is translated as CASSDRGDTGELFF. Supplemented by reference TRBV7-2 and TRBJ2-2, the full variable domain reads GAGVSQSPSNKVTEKGKDVELRCDPISGHTALYWYRQSLGQGLEFLIYFQGNSAPDKSGLPSDRFSAERTGGSVSTLTIQRTQQEDSAVYLCASSDRGDTGELFFGEGSRLTVL.

This clone was recorded only once. This rearrangement joins TRBV7-2 to TRBJ1-1; D is perhaps TRBD1 (5 bases). The CDR3 totals 15 residues. Deletions cut 0 bases from V and 11 bases from J, with 19 bases between. CDR1 and CDR2 (germline): SGHTA, FQGNSA. The CDR3 region has the DNA TGTGCCAGCAGCTTAGCGTTAGGAAGGGGAGGAGACGCTTTCTTT. This gives the protein CASSLALGRGGDAFF.

This chain links TRBV19 with TRBJ1-1, with 7 bases identical to TRBD1. The V gene's germline CDR1 is LNHDA and CDR2 SQIVND (reference sequence). J gave up 0 bases and V 0 bases, and 4 bases lay outside the gene matches. There are 16 residues in the CDR3. CDR3 in DNA: TGTGCCAGTAGTATAGAAGGGACAGCAATGAACACTGAAGCTTTCTTT. This gives the protein CASSIEGTAMNTEAFF.

This clone was counted a few times. The gene calls are TRBV7-2 and TRBJ1-1, with D maybe TRBD1 (5 bases). Between the trimmed V and J ends, which lost 4 bases and 0 bases, there was a span of 15 bases. Germline CDR1 reads SGHTA; CDR2 reads FQGNSA. The CDR3 consists of 16 residues. CDR3 amino acids: CASSSISRVMNTEAFF. The CDR3 DNA is TGTGCCAGCAGCTCGATTAGCAGGGTCATGAACACTGAAGCTTTCTTT. The complete variable domain, with remaining parts taken from reference TRBV7-2 and TRBJ1-1, reads GAGVSQSPSNKVTEKGKDVELRCDPISGHTALYWYRQSLGQGLEFLIYFQGNSAPDKSGLPSDRFSAERTGGSVSTLTIQRTQQEDSAVYLCASSSISRVMNTEAFFGQGTRLTVV.

The chain recombines TRBV28 with TRBJ2-3; 11 positions match TRBD2. V lost 5 bases, J lost 2 bases, and 3 bases stayed unmatched. Germline V lookup: CDR1 MDHEN, CDR2 SYDVKM. The CDR3 is made up of 15 amino acids. The chain's CDR3 is CASSISGGVTDTQYF. The CDR3 DNA is TGTGCCAGCAGTATTAGCGGGGGGGTCACAGATACGCAGTATTTT.

The V gene is TRBV7-2, the J gene TRBJ2-5; D unresolved. V was clipped by 5 bases and J by 3 bases, with 19 bases between them. The V gene's germline CDR1 is SGHTA and CDR2 FQGNSA. This CDR3 has 16 residues. CDR3 nucleotides: TGTGCCAGCAGCCCCTCGTTGGCGGCGGCCGAAGAGACCCAGTACTTC. It is translated as CASSPSLAAAEETQYF.

The chain recombines TRBV19 with TRBJ2-5; 7 bases fit TRBD2. Germline V gene sequence: CDR1 LNHDA, CDR2 SQIVND (reference sequence). The CDR3 has 14 amino acids. Trimming at V came to 4 bases and at J to 3 bases, leaving 5 bases not matched to a gene. The DNA of the CDR3 is TGTGCCAGTAGTAGCGGGGGAATTAAAGAGACCCAGTACTTC. It translates to CASSSGGIKETQYF.

This clone was seen only once. The chain employs TRBV5-1 and TRBJ2-3; 15 nucleotides line up with TRBD2. Germline V gene sequence: CDR1 SGHRS, CDR2 YFSETQ. This CDR3 has 17 residues. J was trimmed by 2 bases and V by 4 bases; bases with no gene match: 5. This CDR3 is CASSEGLAGGVTDTQYF. CDR3 bases: TGCGCCAGCAGCGAGGGACTAGCGGGGGGTGTCACAGATACGCAGTATTTT.

The V and J genes are TRBV24-1 and TRBJ2-3; TRBD2 matches 12 bases. Trimming cost V 3 bases and J 2 bases; bases outside gene matches: 11. The germline CDR1 and CDR2 sequences are KGHDR and SFDVKD. The CDR3 extends over 19 amino acids. The CDR3 DNA follows: TGTGCCACCAGTGATCTTATAGGGGCTAGCGGGGGGGTCACAGATACGCAGTATTTT. Its protein is CATSDLIGASGGVTDTQYF.